This T cell receptor (beta chain) was documented in a study of CD8+ T cells in alopecia areata. Extracted RNA was reverse transcribed into cDNA, the sequencing template. Some clones are missing from TCRdb's copy, which holds only in-frame ones; the method was immunoSEQ multiplex PCR. The top ten hold roughly 4.2% of the sample, which has about 210,000 clones, around 66% seen once. Losses at the gene ends were 6 bases for V and 8 bases for J; bases not matched to a gene: 12. The CDR3 runs 14 residues. CDR1 and CDR2 (germline): SGDLS, YYNGEE. Sample treatment: oral pan-JAK inhibitor, 5-10 mg twice daily. Collected material from alopecia areata patients comprised lesional scalp punch biopsies and peripheral blood. T lymphocytes (CD4+ and CD8+) were sorted from PBMCs.

The receptor was derived from a human donor with alopecia areata. This rearrangement joins TRBV9 to TRBJ1-2; 8 bases are a match to TRBD1. The sequenced sample was CD4+ T cells sorted from blood, obtained at week 4, from a patient treated with tofacitinib. CDR3 coding DNA: TGTGCCAGCACTGCCATTGGTAGGGACAGGGGCTACACCTTC. Encoded protein: CASTAIGRDRGYTF.